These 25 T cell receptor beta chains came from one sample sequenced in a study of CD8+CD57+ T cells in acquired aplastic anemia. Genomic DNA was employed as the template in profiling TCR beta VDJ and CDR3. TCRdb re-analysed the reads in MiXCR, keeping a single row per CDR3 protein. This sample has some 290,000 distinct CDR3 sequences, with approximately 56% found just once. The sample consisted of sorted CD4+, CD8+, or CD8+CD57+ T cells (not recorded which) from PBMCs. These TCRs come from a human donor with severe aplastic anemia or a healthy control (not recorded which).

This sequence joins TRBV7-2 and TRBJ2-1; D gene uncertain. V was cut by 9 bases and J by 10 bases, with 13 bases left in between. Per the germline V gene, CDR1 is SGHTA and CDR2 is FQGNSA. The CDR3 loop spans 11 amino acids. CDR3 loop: CASSIATEQFF. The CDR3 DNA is TGTGCCAGTAGTATAGCAACCGAGCAGTTCTTC.

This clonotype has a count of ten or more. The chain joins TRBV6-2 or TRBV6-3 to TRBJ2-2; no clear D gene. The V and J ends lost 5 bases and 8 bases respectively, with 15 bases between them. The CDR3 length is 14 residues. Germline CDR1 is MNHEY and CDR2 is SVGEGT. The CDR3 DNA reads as TGTGCCAGCAGTCCGATCCCCGTGGGAGGGGAGCTGTTTTTT. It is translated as CASSPIPVGGELFF.

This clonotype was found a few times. This CDR3 reads CASSLGRRLAGEDSEQYF. CDR3 nucleotides: TGTGCCAGCAGCTTAGGTCGTCGACTAGCGGGGGAAGACTCCGAGCAGTACTTC. This chain connects TRBV7-2 to TRBJ2-7; 12 nucleotides line up with TRBD2. J was trimmed by 6 bases and V by 1 base; bases with no gene match: 13. The germline V gene encodes CDR1 SGHTA and CDR2 FQGNSA. The CDR3 has 18 amino acids.

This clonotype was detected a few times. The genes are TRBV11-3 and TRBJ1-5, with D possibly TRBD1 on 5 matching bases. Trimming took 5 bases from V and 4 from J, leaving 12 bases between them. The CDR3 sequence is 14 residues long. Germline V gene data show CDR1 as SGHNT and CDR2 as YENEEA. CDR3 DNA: TGTGCCAGCAGCCTCTTGCAGGGAAATCAGCCCCAGCATTTT. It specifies CASSLLQGNQPQHF.

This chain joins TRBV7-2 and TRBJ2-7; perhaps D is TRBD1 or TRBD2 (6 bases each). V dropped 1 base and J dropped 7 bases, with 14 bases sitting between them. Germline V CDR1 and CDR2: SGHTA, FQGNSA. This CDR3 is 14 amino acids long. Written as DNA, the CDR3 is TGTGCCAGCAGCTTAGTAGGGGGGCCGGGGGAGCAGTACTTC. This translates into CASSLVGGPGEQYF.

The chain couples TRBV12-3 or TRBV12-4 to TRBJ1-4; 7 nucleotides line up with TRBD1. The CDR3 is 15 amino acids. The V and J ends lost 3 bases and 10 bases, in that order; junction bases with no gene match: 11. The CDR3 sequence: CASSFPQGGLGKLFF. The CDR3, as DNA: TGTGCCAGCAGTTTCCCCCAGGGGGGCTTGGGAAAACTGTTTTTT.

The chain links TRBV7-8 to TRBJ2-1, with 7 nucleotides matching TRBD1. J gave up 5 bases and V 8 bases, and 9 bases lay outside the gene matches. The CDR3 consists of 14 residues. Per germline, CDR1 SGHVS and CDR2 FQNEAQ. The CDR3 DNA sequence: TGTGCCAGCGCGGTAGGGACAGCTAACAATGAGCAGTTCTTC. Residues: CASAVGTANNEQFF.

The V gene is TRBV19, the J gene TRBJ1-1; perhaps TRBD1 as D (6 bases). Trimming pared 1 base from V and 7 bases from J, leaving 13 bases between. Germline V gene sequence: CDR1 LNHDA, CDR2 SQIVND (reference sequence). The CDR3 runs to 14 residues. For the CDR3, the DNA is TGTGCCAGTAGTATAGTGGAGGGGGAAAGTGAAGCTTTCTTT. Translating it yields CASSIVEGESEAFF.

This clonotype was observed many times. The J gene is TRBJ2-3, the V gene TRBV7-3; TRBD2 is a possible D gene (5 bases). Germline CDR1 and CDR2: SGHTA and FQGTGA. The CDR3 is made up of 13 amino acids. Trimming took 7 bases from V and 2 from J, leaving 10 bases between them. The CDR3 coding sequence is TGTGCCAGCACCGCGAGGGCCACAGATACGCAGTATTTT. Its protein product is CASTARATDTQYF.

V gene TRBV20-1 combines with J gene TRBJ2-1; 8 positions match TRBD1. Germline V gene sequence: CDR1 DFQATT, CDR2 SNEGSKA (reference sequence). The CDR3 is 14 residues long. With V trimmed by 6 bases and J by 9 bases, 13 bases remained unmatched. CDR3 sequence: CSAHDRGVTGEQFF. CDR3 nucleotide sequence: TGCAGTGCCCATGACAGGGGAGTCACCGGTGAGCAGTTCTTC.

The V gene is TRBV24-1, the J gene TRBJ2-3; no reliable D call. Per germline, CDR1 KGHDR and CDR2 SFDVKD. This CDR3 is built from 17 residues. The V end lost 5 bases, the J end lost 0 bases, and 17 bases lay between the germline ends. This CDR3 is CATSGPRAGKSTDTQYF. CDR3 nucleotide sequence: TGTGCCACCAGTGGCCCCCGGGCAGGCAAGAGCACAGATACGCAGTATTTT.

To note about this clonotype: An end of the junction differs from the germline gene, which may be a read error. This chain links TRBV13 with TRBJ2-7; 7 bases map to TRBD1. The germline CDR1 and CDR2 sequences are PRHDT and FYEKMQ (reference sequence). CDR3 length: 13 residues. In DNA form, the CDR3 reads TGTGCCACCAGACAGGGATCCTCCTACGGGCAGTACTTC. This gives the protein CATRQGSSYGQYF.

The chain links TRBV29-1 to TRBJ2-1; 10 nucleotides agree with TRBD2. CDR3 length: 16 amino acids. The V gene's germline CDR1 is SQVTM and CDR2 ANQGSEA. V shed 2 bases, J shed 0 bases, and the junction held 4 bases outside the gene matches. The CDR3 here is CSVEKLAGYSYNEQFF. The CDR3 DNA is TGCAGCGTTGAAAAACTAGCGGGATACTCCTACAATGAGCAGTTCTTC.

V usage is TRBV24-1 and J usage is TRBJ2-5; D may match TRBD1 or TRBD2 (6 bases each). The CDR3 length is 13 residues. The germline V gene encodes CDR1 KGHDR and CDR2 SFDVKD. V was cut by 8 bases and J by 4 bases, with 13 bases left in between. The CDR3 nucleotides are TGTGCCACCATGAGGGGGGAAGGAGAGACCCAGTACTTC. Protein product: CATMRGEGETQYF.

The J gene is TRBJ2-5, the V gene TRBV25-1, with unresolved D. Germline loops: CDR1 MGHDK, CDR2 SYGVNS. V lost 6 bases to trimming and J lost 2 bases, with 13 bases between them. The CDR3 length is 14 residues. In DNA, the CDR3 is TGTGCCAGCAGGATCGGAGCGAAACAAGAGACCCAGTACTTC. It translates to CASRIGAKQETQYF.

The CDR3 DNA sequence: TGTGCCAGCGCGAGGGCAGGGGCCGGGGAGACCCAGTACTTC. It codes for CASARAGAGETQYF. The chain is built from TRBV7-2 and TRBJ2-5; a possible D gene is TRBD1 (6 bases). This CDR3 spans 14 amino acids. V lost 8 bases and J lost 5, with 18 bases in between. Germline V gives CDR1 SGHTA, CDR2 FQGNSA.

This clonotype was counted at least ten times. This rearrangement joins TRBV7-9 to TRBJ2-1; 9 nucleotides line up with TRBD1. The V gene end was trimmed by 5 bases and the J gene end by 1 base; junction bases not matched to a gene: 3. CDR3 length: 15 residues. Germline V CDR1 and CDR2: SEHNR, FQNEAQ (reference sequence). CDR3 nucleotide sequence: TGTGCCAGCAGCCCGGGACAGGGATCCTACAATGAGCAGTTCTTC. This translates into CASSPGQGSYNEQFF.

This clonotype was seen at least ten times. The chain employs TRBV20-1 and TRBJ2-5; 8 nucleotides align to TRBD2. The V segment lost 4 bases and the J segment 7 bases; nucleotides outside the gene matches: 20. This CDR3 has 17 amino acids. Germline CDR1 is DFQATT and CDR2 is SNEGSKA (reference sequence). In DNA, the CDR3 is TGCAGTGCTACCAAGGCCAGCGGTAGCGGGGCCTCAGGGACCCAGTACTTC. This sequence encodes CSATKASGSGASGTQYF.

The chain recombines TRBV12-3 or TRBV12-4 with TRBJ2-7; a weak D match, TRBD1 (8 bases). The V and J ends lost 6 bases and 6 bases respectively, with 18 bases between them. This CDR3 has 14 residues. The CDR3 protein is CASRTRTGRGEQYF. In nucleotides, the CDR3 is TGTGCCAGCAGGACCCGGACAGGGAGGGGCGAGCAGTACTTC.

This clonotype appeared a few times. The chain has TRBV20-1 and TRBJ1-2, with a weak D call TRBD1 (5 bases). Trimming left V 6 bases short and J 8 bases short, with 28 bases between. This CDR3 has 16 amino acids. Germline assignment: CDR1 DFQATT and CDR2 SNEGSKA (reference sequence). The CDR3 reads CSATPAESGRMSGYTF. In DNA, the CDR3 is TGCAGTGCGACGCCAGCGGAGTCGGGGCGAATGAGCGGCTACACCTTC.

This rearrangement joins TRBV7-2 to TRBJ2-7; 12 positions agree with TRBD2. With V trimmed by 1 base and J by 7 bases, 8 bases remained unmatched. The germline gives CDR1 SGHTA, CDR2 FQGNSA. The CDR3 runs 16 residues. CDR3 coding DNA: TGTGCCAGCAGCTTAGGTCGTCGACTAGCGGGGGAAGAGCAGTACTTC. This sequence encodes CASSLGRRLAGEEQYF.

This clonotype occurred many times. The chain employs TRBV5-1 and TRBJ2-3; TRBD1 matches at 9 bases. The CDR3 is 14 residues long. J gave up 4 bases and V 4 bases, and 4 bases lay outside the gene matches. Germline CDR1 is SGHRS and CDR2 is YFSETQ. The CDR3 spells CASSPGQGSDTQYF. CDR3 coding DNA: TGCGCCAGCAGCCCCGGACAGGGGTCAGATACGCAGTATTTT.

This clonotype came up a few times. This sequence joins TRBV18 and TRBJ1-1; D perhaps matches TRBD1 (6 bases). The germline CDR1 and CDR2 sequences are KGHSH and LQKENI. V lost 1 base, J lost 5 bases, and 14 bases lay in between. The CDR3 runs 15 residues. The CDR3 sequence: CASSPLGEGGTEAFF. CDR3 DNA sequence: TGTGCCAGCTCACCACTGGGGGAAGGGGGTACTGAAGCTTTCTTT.

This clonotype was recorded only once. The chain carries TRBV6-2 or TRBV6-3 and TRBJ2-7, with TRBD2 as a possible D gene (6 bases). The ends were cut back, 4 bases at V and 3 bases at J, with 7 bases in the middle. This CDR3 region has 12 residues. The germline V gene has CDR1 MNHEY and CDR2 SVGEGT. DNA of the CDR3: TGTGCCAGCAGTTCCGGGGGCTACGAGCAGTACTTC. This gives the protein CASSSGGYEQYF.

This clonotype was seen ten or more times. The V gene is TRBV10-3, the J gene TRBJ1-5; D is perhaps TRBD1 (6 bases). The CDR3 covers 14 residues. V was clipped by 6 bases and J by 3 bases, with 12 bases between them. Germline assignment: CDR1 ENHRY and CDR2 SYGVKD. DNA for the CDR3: TGTGCCATCAGCAGCGGGACACCCAATCAGCCCCAGCATTTT. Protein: CAISSGTPNQPQHF.